What follows are 10 T cell receptor beta chains derived from one specimen sequenced in a study of T cells in Graves' hyperthyroidism and ophthalmopathy. TCR beta CDR3 regions were amplified from RNA transcripts. First-round RT-PCR of the TCR CDR3 relied on the HTBI primer set. TCRdb re-called the multiplex PCR reads through MiXCR, storing one row per CDR3 protein. The repertoire holds a few hundred thousand distinct CDR3 sequences, with 13% as singletons. The sample taken for sequencing was blood. Source of these receptors: a man aged 25 to 40 with Graves' hyperthyroidism that later progressed to Graves' ophthalmopathy.

V usage is TRBV20-1 and J usage is TRBJ2-7, with TRBD1 identical over 9 bases. The CDR3 covers 12 residues. V trimming: 4 bases; J trimming: 7 bases; junction bases outside the gene matches: 5. Germline CDR1 DFQATT, CDR2 SNEGSKA (reference sequence). The CDR3 region is CSANRGLKEQYF. In DNA, the CDR3 is TGCAGTGCTAACAGGGGGCTAAAGGAGCAGTACTTC.

This clonotype was counted a few times. The chain links TRBV12-3 or TRBV12-4 to TRBJ2-3; D might be TRBD2 (6 bases). The CDR3 has 18 amino acids. The V end lost 3 bases, the J end lost 0 bases, and 19 bases lay between the germline ends. CDR3 residues: CASSFGLALTTSTDTQYF. CDR3 coding DNA: TGTGCCAGCAGTTTTGGGCTAGCGTTAACCACTAGCACAGATACGCAGTATTTT.

V gene TRBV6-1 combines with J gene TRBJ2-7; 9 bases are shared with TRBD2. The CDR3 spans 15 residues. J gave up 1 base and V 7 bases, and 8 bases lay outside the gene matches. Per germline, CDR1 MNHNS and CDR2 SASEGT. In nucleotides, the CDR3 is TGTGCCAGCATCCTAGCGGGACGGATGTCCTACGAGCAGTACTTC. This gives the protein CASILAGRMSYEQYF.

This clonotype was detected many times. The V gene is TRBV6-1, the J gene TRBJ2-6; TRBD1 matches at 11 bases. This CDR3 contains 15 residues. CDR1 and CDR2 (germline): MNHNS, SASEGT. V dropped 8 bases and J dropped 2; count of bases not matched to a gene: 2. The CDR3 sequence is CASGQGATGANVLTF. The CDR3 bases are TGTGCCAGCGGACAGGGGGCGACTGGGGCCAACGTCCTGACTTTC.

This clonotype was detected ten times or more. The rearrangement joins TRBV7-2 to TRBJ2-5; 7 nucleotides match TRBD1. Germline lookup yields CDR1 SGHTA and CDR2 FQGNSA. J gave up 2 bases and V 5 bases, and 8 bases lay outside the gene matches. This CDR3 is 15 amino acids long. CDR3 in DNA: TGTGCCAGCAGCCCCTATGGGACAGTACAAGAGACCCAGTACTTC. This gives the protein CASSPYGTVQETQYF.

In its sample, this clonotype was seen a few times. The rearrangement joins TRBV4-1 to TRBJ2-1; the D call may be TRBD1 or TRBD2 (5 bases each). Between the trimmed V and J ends, which lost 6 bases and 6 bases, there was a span of 15 bases. Germline CDR1 is MGHRA and CDR2 is YSYEKL. The CDR3 runs to 14 residues. For the CDR3, the DNA is TGCGCCAGCAGTCGACCGGGACCACGCAATGAGCAGTTCTTC. This translates into CASSRPGPRNEQFF.

The chain employs TRBV9 and TRBJ2-2, with 7 bases aligning to TRBD1. Trimming cost V 2 bases and J 4 bases; bases outside gene matches: 8. The CDR3 is 16 residues long. From germline, CDR1 is SGDLS and CDR2 YYNGEE. CDR3 coding DNA: TGTGCCAGCAGCGTCCTTGCCGGGACAGCCACCGGGGAGCTGTTTTTT. Translating it yields CASSVLAGTATGELFF.

There are many counts of this clonotype. The chain links TRBV20-1 to TRBJ1-5, with 10 bases lining up with TRBD1. The CDR3 extends over 13 amino acids. Germline V gene data show CDR1 as DFQATT and CDR2 as SNEGSKA (reference sequence). CDR3 bases: TGCAGCTTAGACAGGGGGCTTGATCAGCCCCAGCATTTT. Amino acids: CSLDRGLDQPQHF.

V usage is TRBV5-1 and J usage is TRBJ2-7; unclear D gene. CDR1 and CDR2 from the germline V gene are SGHRS and YFSETQ. Trimming removed 0 bases from V and 6 bases from J, with 4 bases in between. The CDR3 is 11 residues long. The CDR3 region has the DNA TGCGCCAGCAGCTTGGTATTCGAGCAGTACTTC. Protein sequence: CASSLVFEQYF.

The V gene is TRBV20-1, the J gene TRBJ2-1, with TRBD2 matching over 16 bases. The V segment lost 6 bases and the J segment 1 base; nucleotides outside the gene matches: 12. The germline gives CDR1 DFQATT, CDR2 SNEGSKA (reference sequence). The CDR3 extends over 19 amino acids. Here the CDR3 reads CSADGTSGGAGFSYNEQFF. CDR3 coding DNA: TGCAGTGCGGACGGGACTAGCGGGGGGGCCGGGTTTTCCTACAATGAGCAGTTCTTC.